This T cell receptor beta chain was captured in a study of blood T cell repertoires in COVID-19. Study-level information: Researchers got acute and convalescent COVID-19 samples from the United States, Italy and Spain. T cells, B-cell-depleted T cells, or PBMCs supplied cDNA or gDNA.

This clone has a single count. Germline V CDR1 and CDR2: SGDLS, YYNGEE. The CDR3 sequence is 17 residues long. V dropped 0 bases and J dropped 4; count of bases not matched to a gene: 8. Per the original data handling: The authors estimated nucleated cell counts from reference gene primer amplification. Generated by immunoSEQ multiplex PCR, the TCRdb table keeps only in-frame clones and is missing some. The D gene and trimming were derived from the DNA, and the V and J assignments and clone size from that table. The sample lists approximately 120,000 clones, 85% occurring once. The chain uses TRBV9 and TRBJ2-2, with 8 bases matching TRBD2. This receptor was obtained from a human donor in a cohort sampled during active COVID-19. Sample: peripheral blood. The CDR3 region has the DNA TGTGCCAGCAGCGTAGGAGGCGGGAGGTCGGGCACCGGGGAGCTGTTTTTT. It specifies CASSVGGGRSGTGELFF.